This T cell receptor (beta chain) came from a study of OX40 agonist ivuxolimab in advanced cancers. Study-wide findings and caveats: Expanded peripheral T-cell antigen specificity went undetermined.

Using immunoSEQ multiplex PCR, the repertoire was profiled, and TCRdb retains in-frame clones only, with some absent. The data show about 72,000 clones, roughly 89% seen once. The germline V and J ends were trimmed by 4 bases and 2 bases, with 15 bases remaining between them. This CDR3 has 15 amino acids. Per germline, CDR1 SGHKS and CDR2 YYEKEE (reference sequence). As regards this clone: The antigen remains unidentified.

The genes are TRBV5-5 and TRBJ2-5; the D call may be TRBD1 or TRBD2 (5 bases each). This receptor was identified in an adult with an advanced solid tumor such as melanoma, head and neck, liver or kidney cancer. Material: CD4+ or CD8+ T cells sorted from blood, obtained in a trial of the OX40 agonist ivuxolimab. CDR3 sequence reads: CASSRSPGRQETQYF. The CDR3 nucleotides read TGTGCCAGCAGCAGGTCACCGGGACGGCAAGAGACCCAGTACTTC.